This T cell receptor (beta chain) derives from a study of T cells in Graves' hyperthyroidism and ophthalmopathy. Researchers amplified the TCR beta CDR3 regions from RNA transcripts. TCR CDR3 underwent first-round RT-PCR with the HTBI primer set. TCRdb independently ran MiXCR on the multiplex PCR reads; one entry per CDR3 protein. The sample gives some 490,000 distinct CDR3 sequences, around 16% of which show up once; 25% to 35% is in the top ten. From germline, CDR1 is SGHTA and CDR2 FQGNSA. V was clipped by 5 bases and J by 1 base; unmatched bases: 10. CDR3 size: 17 residues. This clonotype was seen more than once but under ten times. Clinicians diagnosed patients from clinical symptoms, serum thyroxine and TRAb, thyroid ultrasound and orbital computed tomography.

The chain carries TRBV7-2 and TRBJ2-2, with 7 bases lining up with TRBD1. The sample was blood. The TCR sequence derives from a woman under 40 with Graves' ophthalmopathy. The CDR3 DNA is TGTGCCAGCAGCCGTAGACAGGGAATATGGAACACCGGGGAGCTGTTTTTT. Translating it yields CASSRRQGIWNTGELFF.